One sample yielded the 13 T cell receptor beta chains listed below, sequenced in a study of technical replicates of blood from several donors. The repertoire was sequenced with immunoSEQ multiplex PCR; TCRdb's copy has only in-frame clones and lacks some. This table has 60,000 to 65,000 clones, over 90% appearing once. Sample: PBMCs. These receptors originate from a human donor in good health. Some clones in this sample may be carry-over from other donors' samples.

This clone appeared once. The chain uses TRBV5-1 and TRBJ1-1, with 8 positions matching TRBD1. Germline V gene sequence: CDR1 SGHRS, CDR2 YFSETQ. The CDR3 is made up of 15 amino acids. V lost 0 bases, J lost 4 bases, and 5 bases stayed unmatched. CDR3 sequence: CASSLDGQGCTEAFF. The CDR3 coding sequence is TGCGCCAGCAGCTTGGATGGACAGGGATGCACTGAAGCTTTCTTT.

This clone has more than one count but fewer than ten. V usage is TRBV6-1 and J usage is TRBJ1-5, with TRBD1 matching 9 bases. The CDR3 contains 16 residues. With V trimmed by 2 bases and J by 3 bases, 5 bases remained unmatched. CDR1 is MNHNS and CDR2 is SASEGT in the germline V gene. The CDR3 DNA reads as TGTGCCAGCAGTGAATGGGGACAGGGCCCCAATCAGCCCCAGCATTTT. Translation: CASSEWGQGPNQPQHF.

The chain links TRBV19 to TRBJ1-1, with TRBD1 matching 10 bases. There are 15 residues in the CDR3. From germline, CDR1 is LNHDA and CDR2 SQIVND (reference sequence). With V trimmed by 5 bases and J by 3 bases, 6 bases remained unmatched. CDR3 coding DNA: TGTGCCAGTAGTCCTAGGACAGGGGGAGACACTGAAGCTTTCTTT. Translating it yields CASSPRTGGDTEAFF.

Remarks on this clone: The same CDR3 can be traced to other DNA sequences in this sample. This chain uses TRBV5-6 with TRBJ1-5, with a weak D call TRBD1 (5 bases). CDR3 size: 15 residues. Per germline, CDR1 SGHDT and CDR2 YYEEEE. Trimming took 4 bases from V and 0 from J, leaving 11 bases between them. The CDR3 DNA reads as TGTGCCAGCAGCCCCCGGGGGTATAGCAATCAGCCCCAGCATTTT. This sequence encodes CASSPRGYSNQPQHF.

This chain uses TRBV9 with TRBJ2-7, with TRBD2 as a possible D gene (6 bases). V lost 2 bases and J 2 bases, leaving 11 bases between the germline ends. The germline V gene has CDR1 SGDLS and CDR2 YYNGEE. This CDR3 is built from 14 residues. Here the CDR3 reads CASSVGIAAYEQYF. For the CDR3, the DNA is TGTGCCAGCAGCGTTGGTATAGCGGCCTACGAGCAGTACTTC.

The chain uses TRBV29-1 and TRBJ1-2; D is undetermined. V was cut by 7 bases and J by 5 bases, with 17 bases left in between. The CDR3 extends over 13 amino acids. Germline lookup yields CDR1 SQVTM and CDR2 ANQGSEA. CDR3 residues: CSAGGAGGYGYTF. CDR3 in DNA: TGCAGCGCCGGAGGAGCGGGTGGGTATGGCTACACCTTC.

The chain has TRBV4-1 and TRBJ2-7, with 7 bases fitting TRBD1. V was clipped by 1 base and J by 0 bases; unmatched bases: 0. Germline CDR1 is MGHRA and CDR2 is YSYEKL. This CDR3 spans 14 amino acids. CDR3 sequence reads: CASSQGDSSYEQYF. The CDR3 region has the DNA TGCGCCAGCAGCCAAGGGGACAGCTCCTACGAGCAGTACTTC.

The rearrangement uses TRBV5-1 and TRBJ2-1, with 8 positions matching TRBD2. Unmatched junction bases numbered 0, after V lost 0 bases and J lost 7 bases. The CDR3 length is 13 residues. Germline V gives CDR1 SGHRS, CDR2 YFSETQ. The DNA of the CDR3 is TGCGCCAGCAGCTTGGGCGGGAGGAATGAGCAGTTCTTC. Protein sequence: CASSLGGRNEQFF.

The V gene is TRBV7-2, the J gene TRBJ2-3, with 14 nucleotides matching TRBD2. The germline CDR1 and CDR2 sequences are SGHTA and FQGNSA. Germline trimming cut 5 bases from V and 5 bases from J; bases unmatched to any gene: 6. The CDR3 is 16 residues long. CDR3 loop: CASSQTSGRGGDTQYF. CDR3 DNA: TGTGCCAGCAGCCAGACTAGCGGGAGGGGGGGAGATACGCAGTATTTT.

This chain joins TRBV4-1 and TRBJ1-4, with unresolved D. Germline CDR1 reads MGHRA; CDR2 reads YSYEKL. This CDR3 is 15 amino acids long. Trimming removed 1 base from V and 1 base from J, with 7 bases in between. CDR3 amino acids: CASSQGIRTNEKLFF. As DNA, the CDR3 is TGCGCCAGCAGCCAAGGAATCAGAACTAATGAAAAACTGTTTTTT.

The chain uses TRBV18 and TRBJ2-7, with 8 bases matching TRBD1. The CDR3 is made up of 14 amino acids. CDR1 KGHSH and CDR2 LQKENI come from the germline V gene. V trimming: 3 bases; J trimming: 5 bases; junction bases outside the gene matches: 6. The CDR3 DNA sequence: TGTGCCAGCTCACCGACAGGGGAGATTGACGAGCAGTACTTC. This translates into CASSPTGEIDEQYF.

The rearrangement joins TRBV5-4 to TRBJ1-4; a possible D gene is TRBD1 (6 bases). CDR1 is SGHNT, CDR2 YYREEE, per germline (reference sequence). V was shortened by 4 bases and J by 11 bases, with 15 bases between the two germline ends. The CDR3 totals 13 residues. CDR3 in DNA: TGTGCCAGCAGCCCGGACAGTTCGGGTAAACTGTTTTTT. Translation gives CASSPDSSGKLFF.

The genes are TRBV5-1 and TRBJ1-1; 9 bases agree with TRBD1. Germline-derived CDR1 and CDR2 are SGHRS and YFSETQ. The CDR3 covers 16 residues. The ends lost 4 bases at V and 1 base at J; junction bases unmatched: 8. The CDR3 DNA reads as TGCGCCAGCAGCCCCCAACAGGGGGCAGGGAACACTGAAGCTTTCTTT. Amino acid sequence: CASSPQQGAGNTEAFF.